This record covers a single T cell receptor beta chain. Clones were read by immunoSEQ multiplex PCR, and TCRdb kept only the in-frame ones, dropping some. The sample comprises about 600 clones, approximately 96% of which are singletons, and 7% rests with the top ten. The source of the sample is a study of T cell clonotyping in hematopoietic cell transplantation. Sample time point: recipient sample about 28 days before transplant, after cytoreduction. CDR3 length: 16 amino acids. The chain recombines TRBV21-1 with TRBJ2-7; the table's D call, TRBD2, was not checked against the DNA. TRBV21-1 constitutes a pseudogene. The sample consisted of peripheral blood mononuclear cells, taken before stem cell transplant. The receptor's source is a woman in her thirties or forties with acute myeloid leukemia. Some clones in this sample may be carry-over from other donors' samples. This CDR3 is CASSKGKRGTSYEQYF. CDR3 nucleotide sequence: TGTGCCAGCAGCAAAGGCAAGCGGGGTACTTCCTACGAGCAGTACTTC.